This TCR beta chain was recovered during a study of blood T cell repertoires in COVID-19. Clones were sequenced by immunoSEQ multiplex PCR, and TCRdb holds only the in-frame ones, with some missing. Of approximately 140,000 clones detected, roughly four fifths appear once; the ten largest clones hold 5.5% to 8%. The CDR3 loop spans 15 amino acids. Trimming pared 8 bases from V and 1 base from J, leaving 15 bases between. CDR1 and CDR2 from the germline V gene are SEHNR and FQNEAQ (reference sequence). The chain links TRBV7-9 to TRBJ1-5; D gene ambiguous. The sample consisted of peripheral blood. The sequence was collected from a human donor in a cohort sampled during active COVID-19. CDR3 sequence reads: CASGWEGSSNQPQHF. CDR3 sequence (DNA): TGTGCCAGCGGTTGGGAGGGTTCCAGCAATCAGCCCCAGCATTTT.